The 5 T cell receptor beta chains listed next were all sequenced from one sample in a study of HIV-infected patients and healthy controls. Whole blood was used without fractionation, so all unsorted peripheral T cells were included. Around 530 ng RNA was reverse transcribed with alpha and beta constant-region primers. Alpha and beta chain libraries were made separately by chain-specific third strand synthesis with multiplexing indices. In TCRdb, the 5' RACE reads were re-called with MiXCR into one record per CDR3 protein. The table has around 4,300 distinct CDR3 sequences, roughly 8% seen once. The specimen was blood, collected before antiretroviral therapy. The receptors derive from an adult with HIV infection.

Sample share makes this clonotype medium-sized. The V gene is TRBV28, the J gene TRBJ1-5; D is unresolved. Germline CDR1 reads MDHEN; CDR2 reads SYDVKM. V was trimmed by 5 bases and J by 6 bases, leaving 17 bases between them. CDR3 length equals 15 residues. CDR3 nucleotides: TGTGCCAGCAGTGAATTGGGAACTGATGGTCAGCCCCAGCATTTT. Amino acids: CASSELGTDGQPQHF. The whole variable domain, filled in from reference TRBV28 and TRBJ1-5, reads DVKVTQSSRYLVKRTGEKVFLECVQDMDHENMFWYRQDPGLGLRLIYFSYDVKMKEKGDIPEGYSVSREKKERFSLILESASTNQTSMYLCASSELGTDGQPQHFGDGTRLSIL.

This clonotype was recorded many times. This chain uses TRBV20-1 with TRBJ2-3, with 9 bases aligning to TRBD1. Trimming cost V 1 base and J 3 bases; bases outside gene matches: 11. Looked up from germline, CDR1 is DFQATT and CDR2 is SNEGSKA (reference sequence). The CDR3 totals 17 residues. CDR3 amino acids: CSARGTPGTGKTDTQYF. For the CDR3, the DNA is TGCAGTGCTAGAGGGACTCCCGGGACAGGGAAGACAGATACGCAGTATTTT.

This clonotype is deemed medium-sized. This chain links TRBV20-1 with TRBJ2-1, with D possibly being TRBD2 (6 bases). There are 14 residues in the CDR3. From germline, CDR1 is DFQATT and CDR2 SNEGSKA (reference sequence). V shed 4 bases and J shed 9 bases, with 19 bases lying between them. DNA for the CDR3: TGCAGTGCTACCGGGACTCCCCTGATGGGTGAGCAGTTCTTC. Encoded protein: CSATGTPLMGEQFF.

By sample share, this clonotype is medium-sized. V gene TRBV3-1 combines with J gene TRBJ2-2, with D possibly TRBD1 on 5 matching bases. CDR3 size: 14 residues. CDR1 LGHDT and CDR2 YNNKEL come from the germline V gene (reference sequence). Between the trimmed V and J ends, which lost 3 bases and 6 bases, there was a span of 11 bases. As DNA, the CDR3 is TGTGCCAGCAGCCAGCCAGGGTTGTCCGGGGAGCTGTTTTTT. Its protein product is CASSQPGLSGELFF.

This clonotype was observed a few times. The CDR3 loop is CASSPPWAAYGYTF. CDR3 DNA sequence: TGTGCCAGCAGCCCCCCCTGGGCAGCCTATGGCTACACCTTC. The chain links TRBV7-9 to TRBJ1-2; D gene unclear. Deletions cut 5 bases from V and 4 bases from J, with 14 bases between. The CDR3 loop spans 14 amino acids. The V gene's germline CDR1 is SEHNR and CDR2 FQNEAQ (reference sequence).